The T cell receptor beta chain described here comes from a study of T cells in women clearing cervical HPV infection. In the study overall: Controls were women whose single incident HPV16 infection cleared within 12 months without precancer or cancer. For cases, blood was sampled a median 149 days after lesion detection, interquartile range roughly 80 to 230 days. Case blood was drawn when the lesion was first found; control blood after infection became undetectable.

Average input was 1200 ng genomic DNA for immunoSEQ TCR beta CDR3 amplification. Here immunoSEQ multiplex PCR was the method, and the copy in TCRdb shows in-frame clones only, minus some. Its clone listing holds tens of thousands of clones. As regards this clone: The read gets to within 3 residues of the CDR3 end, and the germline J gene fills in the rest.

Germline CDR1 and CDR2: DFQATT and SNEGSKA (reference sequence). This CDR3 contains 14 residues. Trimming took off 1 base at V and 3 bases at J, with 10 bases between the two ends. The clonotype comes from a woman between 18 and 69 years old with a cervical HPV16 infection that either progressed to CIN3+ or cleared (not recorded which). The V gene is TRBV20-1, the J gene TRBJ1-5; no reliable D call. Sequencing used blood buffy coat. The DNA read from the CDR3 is TGCAGTGCTAGAGTAGGGTCGGTCAATCAGCCC. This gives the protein CSARVGSVNQP. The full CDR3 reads CSARVGSVNQPQHF.